The 16 T cell receptor beta chains given below trace back to one sample, sequenced in a study of graft-versus-host responses after intestinal transplantation listed by TCRdb under 2021. Read against the paper, the sample's time point label means: cells obtained before transplantation from donor or recipient. These receptors have no known antigen. Library preparation used the immunoSEQ multiplex PCR assay. The clones in this table, taken by TCRdb from immuneACCESS, are in-frame only. Not every clone is retained; where verified, under half of the shortfall comes from an unresolved V gene, and the cause of the rest is unknown. This sample gives roughly 75,000 clones in total; 91% of them show up just once. Jointly, the top ten make up more than 0.075% of the sample. Specimen: unstimulated CD4+ T cells sorted from spleen or lymph node cells, collected before intestinal transplant. Every receptor here comes from a human donor who received an intestinal transplant.

The chain combines TRBV15 with TRBJ1-2, with D possibly being TRBD1 (6 bases). Looked up from germline, CDR1 is LNHNV and CDR2 is YYDKDF (reference sequence). The CDR3 totals 16 residues. V lost 8 bases, J lost 3 bases, and 22 bases lay in between. CDR3 sequence (DNA): TGTGCCACCGAAGACAGGCGGAGTTCCCCCCACTATGGCTACACCTTC. It is translated as CATEDRRSSPHYGYTF.

V gene TRBV5-6 combines with J gene TRBJ1-5; possibly TRBD1 for D (5 bases). The CDR3 spans 15 residues. Trimming took 0 bases from V and 2 from J, leaving 9 bases between them. The germline V gene has CDR1 SGHDT and CDR2 YYEEEE. CDR3: CASSLAGGGNQPQHF. For the CDR3, the DNA is TGTGCCAGCAGCTTGGCCGGGGGGGGCAATCAGCCCCAGCATTTT. Drawing the rest from reference TRBV5-6 and TRBJ1-5, the complete variable domain is DAGVTQSPTHLIKTRGQQVTLRCSPKSGHDTVSWYQQALGQGPQFIFQYYEEEERQRGNFPDRFSGHQFPNYSSELNVNALLLGDSALYLCASSLAGGGNQPQHFGDGTRLSIL.

This clone appeared a single time. The chain links TRBV20-1 to TRBJ1-2, with D possibly TRBD1 on 6 matching bases. The CDR3 has 11 amino acids. Per the germline V gene, CDR1 is DFQATT and CDR2 is SNEGSKA (reference sequence). Trimming pared 6 bases from V and 2 bases from J, leaving 7 bases between. The CDR3 region is CSATGNYGYTF. As DNA, the CDR3 is TGCAGTGCAACAGGGAACTATGGCTACACCTTC.

This sequence joins TRBV9 and TRBJ1-1; 9 bases line up with TRBD1. Trimming at V came to 4 bases and at J to 0 bases, leaving 7 bases not matched to a gene. There are 16 residues in the CDR3. Germline V CDR1 and CDR2: SGDLS, YYNGEE. The CDR3: CASSPRTGVMNTEAFF. In nucleotides, the CDR3 is TGTGCCAGCAGCCCCCGGACAGGGGTAATGAACACTGAAGCTTTCTTT.

V usage is TRBV18 and J usage is TRBJ2-3, with 10 bases aligning to TRBD1. In germline, CDR1 is KGHSH, CDR2 LQKENI. J was trimmed by 1 base and V by 0 bases; bases with no gene match: 4. This CDR3 is built from 17 residues. CDR3 residues: CASSPPGTGAGTDTQYF. DNA of the CDR3: TGTGCCAGCTCACCACCCGGGACAGGGGCGGGCACAGATACGCAGTATTTT.

V usage is TRBV9 and J usage is TRBJ2-2, with 16 bases that match TRBD2. Germline V CDR1 and CDR2: SGDLS, YYNGEE. This CDR3 comprises 18 residues. The trim removed 0 bases at V and 5 bases at J, leaving 4 bases unmatched. In DNA, the CDR3 is TGTGCCAGCAGCGTAGAGTTGGGACTAGCGGGGGGGACCGGGGAGCTGTTTTTT. Residues: CASSVELGLAGGTGELFF.

Worth noting for this clone: This same CDR3 is encoded by further DNA sequences in the sample. V and J are TRBV6-6 and TRBJ2-3; 9 bases match TRBD2. The germline V gene has CDR1 MNHNY and CDR2 SVGAGI (reference sequence). CDR3 length: 16 amino acids. Unmatched junction bases numbered 5, after V lost 4 bases and J lost 0 bases. As DNA, the CDR3 is TGTGCCAGCAGTTTGCTCAGCGGGGGGAGCACAGATACGCAGTATTTT. Its protein is CASSLLSGGSTDTQYF.

V gene TRBV10-1 combines with J gene TRBJ1-1, with TRBD1 matching over 8 bases. From germline, CDR1 is WNHNN and CDR2 SYGVQD (reference sequence). The trim removed 2 bases at V and 4 bases at J, leaving 6 bases unmatched. The CDR3 covers 15 residues. In DNA, the CDR3 is TGCGCCAGCAGTGAGGACAGGGGCGCGGGCACTGAAGCTTTCTTT. Protein product: CASSEDRGAGTEAFF.

V gene TRBV2 combines with J gene TRBJ2-3; D is perhaps TRBD2 (5 bases). Germline loops: CDR1 SNHLY, CDR2 FYNNEI. V was pared by 6 bases and J by 3 bases, with 10 bases between. There are 13 residues in the CDR3. Here the CDR3 reads CASSERRTDTQYF. CDR3 DNA sequence: TGTGCCAGCAGCGAGCGGAGGACAGATACGCAGTATTTT. The variable domain in full, with the rest retrieved from reference TRBV2 and TRBJ2-3, is EPEVTQTPSHQVTQMGQEVILRCVPISNHLYFYWYRQILGQKVEFLVSFYNNEISEKSEIFDDQFSVERPDGSNFTLKIRSTKLEDSAMYFCASSERRTDTQYFGPGTRLTVL.

V is TRBV5-6 and J is TRBJ1-1, with no clear D. The germline V gene encodes CDR1 SGHDT and CDR2 YYEEEE. The length of the CDR3 is 14 residues. V was clipped by 4 bases and J by 0 bases, with 10 bases between them. The CDR3 DNA sequence: TGTGCCAGCAGCCCTTACGGGATGAACACTGAAGCTTTCTTT. Residues: CASSPYGMNTEAFF.

The chain has TRBV5-1 and TRBJ1-4; 11 bases match TRBD1. The ends lost 5 bases at V and 7 bases at J; junction bases unmatched: 4. Germline-derived CDR1 and CDR2 are SGHRS and YFSETQ. CDR3 size: 14 residues. Here the CDR3 DNA reads TGCGCCAGCAGGGCTGGACAGGGGGCTGAAAAACTGTTTTTT. Amino acid sequence: CASRAGQGAEKLFF.

The genes are TRBV7-2 and TRBJ2-7; 9 bases match TRBD1. J lost 2 bases, V lost 5 bases, and 7 bases had no gene match. The CDR3 sequence is 15 residues long. Per the germline V gene, CDR1 is SGHTA and CDR2 is FQGNSA. The CDR3 region is CASSPRTGETYEQYF. The CDR3 nucleotides read TGTGCCAGCAGCCCCCGGACAGGGGAGACCTACGAGCAGTACTTC.

The chain carries TRBV7-2 and TRBJ2-7; TRBD2 matches at 11 bases. V shed 4 bases and J 6 bases; nucleotides not matched to a gene: 8. Germline V CDR1 and CDR2: SGHTA, FQGNSA. This CDR3 region has 15 residues. CDR3 residues: CASSSKTSGGLEQYF. The CDR3 DNA sequence: TGTGCCAGCAGCTCCAAAACTAGCGGGGGCCTCGAGCAGTACTTC.

The J gene is TRBJ2-7, the V gene TRBV10-2; D not resolved. The CDR3 length is 15 residues. V lost 0 bases and J lost 0, with 9 bases in between. Germline CDR1 WSHSY, CDR2 SAAADI. The CDR3 nucleotides are TGCGCCAGCAGTGAGTCTCGGTTTTCCTCCTACGAGCAGTACTTC. The encoded protein is CASSESRFSSYEQYF.

The chain employs TRBV10-2 and TRBJ2-2; TRBD1 matches 7 bases. The CDR3 has 15 residues. In germline, CDR1 is WSHSY, CDR2 SAAADI. The V segment lost 5 bases and the J segment 5 bases; nucleotides outside the gene matches: 8. Here the CDR3 DNA reads TGCGCCAGCAGTAAGAGAATACAGGGGACCGGGGAGCTGTTTTTT. Protein product: CASSKRIQGTGELFF.

V usage is TRBV7-9 and J usage is TRBJ1-1; D remains ambiguous. The CDR3 loop spans 11 amino acids. Trimming stripped 4 bases from V and 4 bases from J, with 4 bases between. Germline CDR1 and CDR2: SEHNR and FQNEAQ (reference sequence). In DNA, the CDR3 is TGTGCCAGCAGCTCCTCCACTGAAGCTTTCTTT. Its protein is CASSSSTEAFF.